This is a list of T cell receptor beta chains from one sample in a study of T-cell memory formation after mild COVID-19. MiXCR, run by TCRdb on the 5' RACE reads, gives a single entry per CDR3 protein. The sample gives fewer than 600,000 distinct CDR3 sequences, about a fifth of which show up once; 7.5% to 9.5% is in the top ten. The specimen was PBMCs or a T cell subset sorted from them (not recorded which). The receptors stem from an adult woman who had mild COVID-19 (a few samples of this study predate the infection). Cell type and time point are not known. CDR3s include the opening cysteine and the closing phenylalanine or tryptophan. Each record gives: CDR3 DNA, CDR3 protein, V gene, J gene, clone size, D gene. A D gene is named only where the DNA matches it firmly. The listing skips clone size in some rows; elsewhere it reads once, few, many or a size class.

CDR3nt: TGTGCCTGGAGTCTCGGGGAGACCCAGTACTTC
CDR3aa: CAWSLGETQYF
v_gene: TRBV30
j_gene: TRBJ2-5
abundance: NA
d_gene: NA

CDR3nt: TGTGCCTGGAGTGTTGTCGTAGCGGGAGGGTATGGGGACAATGAGCAGTTCTTC
CDR3aa: CAWSVVVAGGYGDNEQFF
v_gene: TRBV30
j_gene: TRBJ2-1
abundance: few
d_gene: TRBD2

CDR3nt: TGCAGCGGTAGCGCGTTCGGGACAGGGGATGAAAAACTGTTTTTT
CDR3aa: CSGSAFGTGDEKLFF
v_gene: TRBV20-1
j_gene: TRBJ1-4
abundance: few
d_gene: TRBD1

CDR3nt: TGTGCCAGTCATCCGACAGGGTATAGCAATCAGCCCCAGCATTTT
CDR3aa: CASHPTGYSNQPQHF
v_gene: TRBV19
j_gene: TRBJ1-5
abundance: NA
d_gene: TRBD1

CDR3nt: TGCGCCAGCAGCCCCAGGGGATTTAGCACAGATACGCAGTATTTT
CDR3aa: CASSPRGFSTDTQYF
v_gene: TRBV5-1
j_gene: TRBJ2-3
abundance: NA
d_gene: NA

CDR3nt: TGTGCCAGCAGCCCAGGTCGGGGGCTCCGCTCCGAGCAGTACTTC
CDR3aa: CASSPGRGLRSEQYF
v_gene: TRBV7-2
j_gene: TRBJ2-7
abundance: few
d_gene: NA

CDR3nt: TGTGCCAGCAGCGACCCCCAGGGGGGCAGCCAACCTCCTAACTATGGCTACACCTTC
CDR3aa: CASSDPQGGSQPPNYGYTF
v_gene: TRBV9
j_gene: TRBJ1-2
abundance: few
d_gene: TRBD1

CDR3nt: TGTGCCAGCAGCGTCCACGGGGGCGGACTCACAGATACGCAGTATTTT
CDR3aa: CASSVHGGGLTDTQYF
v_gene: TRBV9
j_gene: TRBJ2-3
abundance: NA
d_gene: NA

CDR3nt: TGTGCCTCGAAAGCGGTGGACTATGGCTACACCTTC
CDR3aa: CASKAVDYGYTF
v_gene: TRBV10-3
j_gene: TRBJ1-2
abundance: NA
d_gene: NA

CDR3nt: TGTGCCAGCAGTTTAAGGGCCGGAGGGGATTCTCAGTACTTC
CDR3aa: CASSLRAGGDSQYF
v_gene: TRBV12-3/TRBV12-4
j_gene: TRBJ2-4
abundance: many
d_gene: NA

CDR3nt: TGTGCCAGCAGCCACAACACGTACACTGAAGCTTTCTTT
CDR3aa: CASSHNTYTEAFF
v_gene: TRBV7-8
j_gene: TRBJ1-1
abundance: NA
d_gene: NA

CDR3nt: TGTGCCAGTAGTTTCCTCCTGGGGGCTAGCACAGATACGCAGTATTTT
CDR3aa: CASSFLLGASTDTQYF
v_gene: TRBV19
j_gene: TRBJ2-3
abundance: many
d_gene: NA

CDR3nt: TGTGCCATCAGTGAGCAACAGGGAGGGGATGGCTACACCTTC
CDR3aa: CAISEQQGGDGYTF
v_gene: TRBV10-3
j_gene: TRBJ1-2
abundance: NA
d_gene: NA

CDR3nt: TGTGCCAGCAGCTTAGCGGCCTGGATTAGTAGTAGCCAGTACTTC
CDR3aa: CASSLAAWISSSQYF
v_gene: TRBV11-2
j_gene: TRBJ2-5
abundance: many
d_gene: NA

CDR3nt: TGTGCCAGCAGTTACGCAGTGCTGGATCCTGAGACCCAGTACTTC
CDR3aa: CASSYAVLDPETQYF
v_gene: TRBV6-2/TRBV6-3
j_gene: TRBJ2-5
abundance: NA
d_gene: NA

CDR3nt: TGTGCCAGCAGCCGCGACAGTAGGTACGAGCAGTACTTC
CDR3aa: CASSRDSRYEQYF
v_gene: TRBV7-2
j_gene: TRBJ2-7
abundance: few
d_gene: NA

CDR3nt: TGTGCCAGCAGCTTAGACCTGTATTCCGATGAGCAGTTCTTC
CDR3aa: CASSLDLYSDEQFF
v_gene: TRBV7-2
j_gene: TRBJ2-1
abundance: few
d_gene: NA

CDR3nt: TGTGCCACCAGTGATCCGCGGACAGCAGCGAACACCGGGGAGCTGTTTTTT
CDR3aa: CATSDPRTAANTGELFF
v_gene: TRBV24-1
j_gene: TRBJ2-2
abundance: NA
d_gene: NA

CDR3nt: TGCAGTGCGAACAGGGTAGGAGGGATGACTGAAGCTTTCTTT
CDR3aa: CSANRVGGMTEAFF
v_gene: TRBV20-1
j_gene: TRBJ1-1
abundance: NA
d_gene: NA

CDR3nt: TGTGCCAGCAGTCCCCTACTAGGATTGACCGGGGAGCTGTTTTTT
CDR3aa: CASSPLLGLTGELFF
v_gene: TRBV12-3/TRBV12-4
j_gene: TRBJ2-2
abundance: many
d_gene: NA

CDR3nt: TGCGCCAGCAGCTTAAAGAGGACAGCCTCCTACGAGCAGTACTTC
CDR3aa: CASSLKRTASYEQYF
v_gene: TRBV5-1
j_gene: TRBJ2-7
abundance: NA
d_gene: NA

CDR3nt: TGTGCCATCAGTGAGTCCGGGACAGGGGGAAATCAGCCCCAGCATTTT
CDR3aa: CAISESGTGGNQPQHF
v_gene: TRBV10-3
j_gene: TRBJ1-5
abundance: NA
d_gene: TRBD1

CDR3nt: TGCAGTGCTAGAGGGGTGGCCGGGAGAGAGACCCAGTACTTC
CDR3aa: CSARGVAGRETQYF
v_gene: TRBV20-1
j_gene: TRBJ2-5
abundance: few
d_gene: NA

CDR3nt: TGTGCCAGCAGTCCATCTAACTATGGCTACACCTTC
CDR3aa: CASSPSNYGYTF
v_gene: TRBV27
j_gene: TRBJ1-2
abundance: many
d_gene: NA

CDR3nt: TGTGCCAGCAGTGAGTCGAGCAGTTGGGAGACCCAGTACTTC
CDR3aa: CASSESSSWETQYF
v_gene: TRBV12-3/TRBV12-4
j_gene: TRBJ2-5
abundance: NA
d_gene: NA